This T cell receptor (beta chain) derives from a study of lymphopenia after photon versus proton radiotherapy. Details on this clone: The antigen is undetermined.

Data came from immunoSEQ multiplex PCR; TCRdb stores just in-frame clones and leaves some out. The table lists approximately 65,000 clones, around 87% of them singletons, with roughly 12% in the top ten. Broader study findings: Survival link was tested only in deceased patients; proton benefit remains a possibility.

The CDR3 sequence is 14 residues long. Germline V CDR1 and CDR2: LNHDA, SQIVND (reference sequence). The germline V and J ends were trimmed by 7 bases and 4 bases, with 16 bases remaining between them. The TCR sequence derives from a man older than 75 with esophageal cancer. The V and J genes are TRBV19 and TRBJ1-2; weak D call: TRBD1 (6 bases). This material consisted of peripheral blood, taken from a patient treated with proton-based radiotherapy. The CDR3 here is CASTTPGTTYGYTF. The CDR3 DNA follows: TGTGCCAGTACTACCCCCGGGACAACCTATGGCTACACCTTC.